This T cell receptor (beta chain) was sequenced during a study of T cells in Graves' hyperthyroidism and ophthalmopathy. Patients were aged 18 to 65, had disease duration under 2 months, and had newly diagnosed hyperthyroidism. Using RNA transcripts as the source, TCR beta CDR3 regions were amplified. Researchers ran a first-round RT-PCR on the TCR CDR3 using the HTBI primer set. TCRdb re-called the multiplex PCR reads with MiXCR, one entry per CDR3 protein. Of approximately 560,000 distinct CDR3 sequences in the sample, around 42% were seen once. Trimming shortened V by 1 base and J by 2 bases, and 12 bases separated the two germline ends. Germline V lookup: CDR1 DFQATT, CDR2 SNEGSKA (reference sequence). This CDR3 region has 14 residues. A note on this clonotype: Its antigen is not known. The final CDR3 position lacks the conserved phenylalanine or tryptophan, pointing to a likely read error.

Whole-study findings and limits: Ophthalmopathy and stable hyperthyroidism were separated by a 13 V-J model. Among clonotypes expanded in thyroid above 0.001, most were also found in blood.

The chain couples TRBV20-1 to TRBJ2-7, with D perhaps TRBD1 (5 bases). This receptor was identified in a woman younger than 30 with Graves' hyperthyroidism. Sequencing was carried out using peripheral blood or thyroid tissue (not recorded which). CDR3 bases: TGCAGTGCTAGAGGTCCAGGGTTCACCTACGAGCAGTACCTC. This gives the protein CSARGPGFTYEQYL.